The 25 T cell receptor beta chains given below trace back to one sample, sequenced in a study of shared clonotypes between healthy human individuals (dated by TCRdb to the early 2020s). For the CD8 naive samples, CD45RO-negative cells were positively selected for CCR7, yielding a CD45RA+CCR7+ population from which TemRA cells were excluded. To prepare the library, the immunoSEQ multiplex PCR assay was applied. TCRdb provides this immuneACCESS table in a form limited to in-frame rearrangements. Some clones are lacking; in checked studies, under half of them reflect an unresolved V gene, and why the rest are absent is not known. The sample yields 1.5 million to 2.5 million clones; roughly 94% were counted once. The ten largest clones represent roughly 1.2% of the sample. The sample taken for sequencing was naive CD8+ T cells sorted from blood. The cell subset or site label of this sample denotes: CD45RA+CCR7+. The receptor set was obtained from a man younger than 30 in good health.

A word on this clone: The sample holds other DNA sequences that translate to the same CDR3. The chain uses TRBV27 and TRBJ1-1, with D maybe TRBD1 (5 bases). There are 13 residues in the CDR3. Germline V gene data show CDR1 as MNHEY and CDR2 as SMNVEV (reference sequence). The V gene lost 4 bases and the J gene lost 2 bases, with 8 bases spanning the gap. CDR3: CASSSGTNTEAFF. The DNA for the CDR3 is TGTGCCAGCAGTTCGGGGACCAACACTGAAGCTTTCTTT.

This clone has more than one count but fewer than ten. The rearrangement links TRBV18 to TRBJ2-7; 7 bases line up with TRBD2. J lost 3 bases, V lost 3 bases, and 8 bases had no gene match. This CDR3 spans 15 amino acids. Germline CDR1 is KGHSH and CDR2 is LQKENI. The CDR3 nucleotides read TGTGCCAGCTCACCGAGCGGACTAGGGCTCTACGAGCAGTACTTC. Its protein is CASSPSGLGLYEQYF. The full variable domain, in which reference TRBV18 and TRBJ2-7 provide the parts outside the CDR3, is NAGVMQNPRHLVRRRGQEARLRCSPMKGHSHVYWYRQLPEEGLKFMVYLQKENIIDESGMPKERFSAEFPKEGPSILRIQQVVRGDSAAYFCASSPSGLGLYEQYFGPGTRLTVT.

CDR3 bases: TGTGCCTCCACTCTGTGGGGGATCACGAACACCGGGGAGCTGTTTTTT. Protein product: CASTLWGITNTGELFF. V and J are TRBV30 and TRBJ2-2; D might be TRBD1 or TRBD2, each matching 5 bases. The CDR3 has 16 residues. Germline V gene data show CDR1 as GTSNPN and CDR2 as SVGIG (reference sequence). With 7 bases removed from V and 0 bases from J, the gap between germline ends came to 18 bases. The full variable domain, completed using reference TRBV30 and TRBJ2-2, is SQTIHQWPATLVQPVGSPLSLECTVEGTSNPNLYWYRQAAGRGLQLLFYSVGIGQISSEVPQNLSASRPQDRQFILSSKKLLLSDSGFYLCASTLWGITNTGELFFGEGSRLTVL.

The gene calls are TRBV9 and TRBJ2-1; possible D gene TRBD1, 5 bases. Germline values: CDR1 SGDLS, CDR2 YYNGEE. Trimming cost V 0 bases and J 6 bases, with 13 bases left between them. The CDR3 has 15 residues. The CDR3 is CASSVDAGFGNEQFF. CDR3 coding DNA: TGTGCCAGCAGCGTAGATGCAGGGTTCGGCAATGAGCAGTTCTTC.

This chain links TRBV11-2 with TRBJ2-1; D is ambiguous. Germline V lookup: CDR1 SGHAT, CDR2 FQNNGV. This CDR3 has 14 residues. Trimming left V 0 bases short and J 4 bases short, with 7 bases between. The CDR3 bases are TGTGCCAGCAGCTTAGATACGACGTACAATGAGCAGTTCTTC. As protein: CASSLDTTYNEQFF.

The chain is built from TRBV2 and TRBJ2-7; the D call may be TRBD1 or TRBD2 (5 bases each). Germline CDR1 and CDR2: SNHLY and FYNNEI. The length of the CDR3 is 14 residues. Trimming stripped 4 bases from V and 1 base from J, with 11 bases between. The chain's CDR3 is CASSVAGTSYEQYF. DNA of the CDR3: TGTGCCAGCAGTGTCGCCGGGACGTCCTACGAGCAGTACTTC.

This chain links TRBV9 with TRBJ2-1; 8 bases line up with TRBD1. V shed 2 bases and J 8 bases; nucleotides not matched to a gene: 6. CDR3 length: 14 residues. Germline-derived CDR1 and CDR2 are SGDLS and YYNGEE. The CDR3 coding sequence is TGTGCCAGCAGCGTCCCCGACAGGGGTTATGAGCAGTTCTTC. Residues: CASSVPDRGYEQFF. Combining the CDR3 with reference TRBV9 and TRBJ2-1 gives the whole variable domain DSGVTQTPKHLITATGQRVTLRCSPRSGDLSVYWYQQSLDQGLQFLIQYYNGEERAKGNILERFSAQQFPDLHSELNLSSLELGDSALYFCASSVPDRGYEQFFGPGTRLTVL.

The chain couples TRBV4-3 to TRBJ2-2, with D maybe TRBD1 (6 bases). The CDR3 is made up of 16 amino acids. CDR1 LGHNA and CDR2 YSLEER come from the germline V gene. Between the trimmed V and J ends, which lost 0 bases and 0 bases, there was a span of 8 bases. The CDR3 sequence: CASSQDTGPNTGELFF. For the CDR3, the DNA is TGCGCCAGCAGCCAAGATACAGGGCCGAACACCGGGGAGCTGTTTTTT.

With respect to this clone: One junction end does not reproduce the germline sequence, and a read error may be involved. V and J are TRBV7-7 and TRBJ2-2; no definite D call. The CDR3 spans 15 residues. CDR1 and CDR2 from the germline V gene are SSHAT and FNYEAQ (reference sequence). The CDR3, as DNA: TGTGCTAGCAGCTTAGTAGGTGCCAACACCGGGGAGCTGTTTTTT. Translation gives CASSLVGANTGELFF.

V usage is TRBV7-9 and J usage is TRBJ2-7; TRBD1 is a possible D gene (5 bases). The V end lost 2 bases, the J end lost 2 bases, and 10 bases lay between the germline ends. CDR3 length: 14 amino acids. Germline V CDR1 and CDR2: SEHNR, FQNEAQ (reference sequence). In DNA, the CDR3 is TGTGCCAGCAGCTTAAGTGGACACGCCTACGAGCAGTACTTC. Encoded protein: CASSLSGHAYEQYF.

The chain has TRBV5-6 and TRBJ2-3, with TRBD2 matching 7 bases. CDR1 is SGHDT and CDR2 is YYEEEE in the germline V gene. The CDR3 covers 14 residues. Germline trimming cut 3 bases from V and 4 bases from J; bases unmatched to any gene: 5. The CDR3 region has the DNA TGTGCCAGCAGCTCAGGGACTATTGCAGATACGCAGTATTTT. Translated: CASSSGTIADTQYF.

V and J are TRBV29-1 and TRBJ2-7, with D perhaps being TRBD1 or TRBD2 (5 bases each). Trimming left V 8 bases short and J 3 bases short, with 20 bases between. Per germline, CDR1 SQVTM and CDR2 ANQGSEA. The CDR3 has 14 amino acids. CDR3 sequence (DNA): TGCAGCATAATAACCGGGGTGCAGGGCTACGAGCAGTACTTC. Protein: CSIITGVQGYEQYF.

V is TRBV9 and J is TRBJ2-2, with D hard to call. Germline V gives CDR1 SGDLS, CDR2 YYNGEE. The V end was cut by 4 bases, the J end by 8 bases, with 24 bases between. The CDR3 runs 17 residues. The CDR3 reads CASSIGREIHNSGELFF. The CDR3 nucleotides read TGTGCCAGCAGCATAGGAAGAGAAATACATAACTCTGGGGAGCTGTTTTTT.

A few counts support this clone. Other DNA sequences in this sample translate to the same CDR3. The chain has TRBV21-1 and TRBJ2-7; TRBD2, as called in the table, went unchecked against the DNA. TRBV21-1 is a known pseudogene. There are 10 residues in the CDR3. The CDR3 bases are TGTGCCAGTAGCTTAGACGAGCAGTACTTC. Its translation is CASSLDEQYF.

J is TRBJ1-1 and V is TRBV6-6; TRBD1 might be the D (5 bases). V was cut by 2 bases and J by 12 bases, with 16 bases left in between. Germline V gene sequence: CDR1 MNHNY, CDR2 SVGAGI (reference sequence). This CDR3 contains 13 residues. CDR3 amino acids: CASSYGQGGATFF. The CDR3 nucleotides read TGTGCCAGCAGTTACGGGCAGGGAGGAGCAACTTTCTTT.

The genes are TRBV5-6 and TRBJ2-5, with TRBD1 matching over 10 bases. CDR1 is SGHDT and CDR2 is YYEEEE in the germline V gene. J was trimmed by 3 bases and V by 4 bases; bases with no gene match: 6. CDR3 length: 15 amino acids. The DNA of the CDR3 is TGTGCCAGCAGCAATGGGGGGACAGGGGAAGAGACCCAGTACTTC. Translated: CASSNGGTGEETQYF.

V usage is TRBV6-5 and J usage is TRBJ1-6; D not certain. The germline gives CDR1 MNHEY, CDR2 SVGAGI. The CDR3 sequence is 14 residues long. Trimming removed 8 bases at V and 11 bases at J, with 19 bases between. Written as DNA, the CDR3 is TGTGCCAGCTCCTCGGACCCTTCTTTAACACCCCTCCACTTT. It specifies CASSSDPSLTPLHF.

The CDR3 sequence is CASTADVTGWNSPLHF. DNA of the CDR3: TGTGCCAGCACCGCTGATGTTACAGGGTGGAATTCACCCCTCCACTTT. The rearrangement joins TRBV7-9 to TRBJ1-6; D possibly corresponds to TRBD1 (6 bases). V dropped 7 bases and J dropped 7 bases, with 20 bases sitting between them. Per the germline V gene, CDR1 is SEHNR and CDR2 is FQNEAQ (reference sequence). The CDR3 loop spans 16 amino acids.

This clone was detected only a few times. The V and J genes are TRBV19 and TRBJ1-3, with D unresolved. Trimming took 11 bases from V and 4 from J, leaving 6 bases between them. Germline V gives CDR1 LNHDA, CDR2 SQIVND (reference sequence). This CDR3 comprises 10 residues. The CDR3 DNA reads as TGTGCCGTCGGGGGAAACACCATATATTTT. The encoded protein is CAVGGNTIYF. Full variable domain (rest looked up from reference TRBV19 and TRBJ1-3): DGGITQSPKYLFRKEGQNVTLSCEQNLNHDAMYWYRQDPGQGLRLIYYSQIVNDFQKGDIAEGYSVSREKKESFPLTVTSAQKNPTAFYLCAVGGNTIYFGEGSWLTVV.

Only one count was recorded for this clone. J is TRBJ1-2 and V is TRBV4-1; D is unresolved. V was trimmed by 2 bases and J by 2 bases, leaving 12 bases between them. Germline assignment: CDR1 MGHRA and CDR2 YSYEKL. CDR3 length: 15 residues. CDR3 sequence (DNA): TGCGCCAGCAGCCAACTCGTTTCGGGGAACTATGGCTACACCTTC. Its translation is CASSQLVSGNYGYTF.

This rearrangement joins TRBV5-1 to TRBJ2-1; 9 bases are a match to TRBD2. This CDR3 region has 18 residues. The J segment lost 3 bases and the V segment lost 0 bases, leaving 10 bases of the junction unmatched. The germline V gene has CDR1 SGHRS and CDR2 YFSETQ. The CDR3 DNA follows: TGCGCCAGCAGCTTGGAAGAACGACTAGCGGAATACTACAATGAGCAGTTCTTC. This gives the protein CASSLEERLAEYYNEQFF.

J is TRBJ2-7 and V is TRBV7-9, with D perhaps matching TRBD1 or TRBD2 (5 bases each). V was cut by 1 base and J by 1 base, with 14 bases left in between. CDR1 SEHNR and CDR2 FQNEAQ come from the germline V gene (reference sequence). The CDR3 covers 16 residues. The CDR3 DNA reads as TGTGCCAGCAGCTTAGGCCTGGGGGAAAGGTCCTACGAGCAGTACTTC. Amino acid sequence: CASSLGLGERSYEQYF.

The CDR3 DNA sequence: TGTGCCAGCCGAGTGCAGGGGTATGGGGAATCCTACGAGCAGTACTTC. This gives the protein CASRVQGYGESYEQYF. This chain joins TRBV27 and TRBJ2-7; D is possibly TRBD1 (6 bases). CDR1 and CDR2 from the germline V gene are MNHEY and SMNVEV (reference sequence). The CDR3 has 16 residues. V was shortened by 8 bases and J by 1 base, with 21 bases between the two germline ends.

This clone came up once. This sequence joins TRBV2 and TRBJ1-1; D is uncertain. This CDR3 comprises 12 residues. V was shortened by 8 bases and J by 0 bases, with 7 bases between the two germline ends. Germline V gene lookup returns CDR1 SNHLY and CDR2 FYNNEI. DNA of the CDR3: TGTGCCAGCTGGGATATGAACACTGAAGCTTTCTTT. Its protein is CASWDMNTEAFF.

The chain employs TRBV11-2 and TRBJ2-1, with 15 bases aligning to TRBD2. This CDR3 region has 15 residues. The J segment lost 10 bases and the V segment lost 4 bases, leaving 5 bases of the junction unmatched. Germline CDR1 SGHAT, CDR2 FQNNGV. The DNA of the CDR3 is TGTGCCAGCAGCTGGACTAGCGGGAGGGCAGAAGAGCAGTTCTTC. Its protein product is CASSWTSGRAEEQFF.